This T cell receptor (beta chain) comes out of a study of T cell responses to AZD1222 COVID-19 vaccine. Study results and limitations: Among the donors, most were white British and more were female, and clonal diversity was possibly underestimated. Receipt of two AZD1222 doses was followed by a rise in Spike-specific TCR breadth and depth. Repertoires were obtained solely post-peak T cell response. Close to half of all spike-specific TCRs reportedly target regions of the variants that are unmutated.

A note on this clone: Its cognate antigen is unknown.

This CDR3 contains 15 residues. Germline V gives CDR1 LNHDA, CDR2 SQIVND (reference sequence). Trimming removed 5 bases at V and 0 bases at J, with 13 bases between. Method: immunoSEQ multiplex PCR; TCRdb's copy keeps in-frame clones and lacks some. Here the sample spans some 80,000 clones, around 88% being singletons. V gene TRBV19 combines with J gene TRBJ1-2, with D possibly being TRBD1 (6 bases). Sequenced material: peripheral blood, taken 28 days after the second dose of the MenACWY control vaccine. This clonotype was sampled from an adult who received the MenACWY meningococcal vaccine as a control. DNA of the CDR3: TGTGCCAGTAGTTCCGGACAGAGGACTAACTATGGCTACACCTTC. Translating gives CASSSGQRTNYGYTF.